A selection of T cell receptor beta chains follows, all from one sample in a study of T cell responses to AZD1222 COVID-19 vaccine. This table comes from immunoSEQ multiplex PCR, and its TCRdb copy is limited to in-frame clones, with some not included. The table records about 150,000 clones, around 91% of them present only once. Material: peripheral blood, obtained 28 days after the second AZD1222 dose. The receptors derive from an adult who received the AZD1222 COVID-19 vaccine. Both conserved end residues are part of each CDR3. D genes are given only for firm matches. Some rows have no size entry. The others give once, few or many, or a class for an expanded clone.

CASTDRDSNQPQHF TGTGCCAGCACAGATAGGGATAGCAATCAGCCCCAGCATTTT - TRBJ1-5 TRBV7-9 -
CASSPMATGGGNQPQHF TGTGCCAGCAGTCCTATGGCCACAGGGGGCGGCAATCAGCCCCAGCATTTT TRBD1 TRBJ1-5 TRBV27 -
CASSLHDTYEQYF TGTGCCAGCAGCCTACACGACACCTACGAGCAGTACTTC - TRBJ2-7 TRBV7-2 -
CASSPGGTVYNEQFF TGTGCCAGCAGCCCAGGGGGCACAGTCTACAATGAGCAGTTCTTC TRBD1 TRBJ2-1 TRBV6-5 -
CASRGDRASYNQPQHF TGTGCCAGCAGGGGCGACAGGGCATCTTACAATCAGCCCCAGCATTTT TRBD1 TRBJ1-5 TRBV2 few
CASSPLEGYTF TGTGCCAGCAGTCCACTCGAAGGCTACACCTTC - TRBJ1-2 TRBV12-3/TRBV12-4 -
CASSFSPAGVQNEQFF TGTGCCAGCAGCTTCTCTCCAGCGGGAGTTCAGAATGAGCAGTTCTTC TRBD2 TRBJ2-1 TRBV7-2 -
CASRTDRVDTGELFF TGTGCCAGCAGGACGGACAGGGTCGACACCGGGGAGCTGTTTTTT TRBD1 TRBJ2-2 TRBV2 once
CASSHRGERVDEQYF TGTGCCAGCAGCCATCGTGGCGAGAGGGTCGACGAGCAGTACTTC - TRBJ2-7 TRBV4-2 once
CASSFYGRGPYEQYF TGTGCCAGCAGTTTTTACGGGAGGGGCCCCTACGAGCAGTACTTC TRBD2 TRBJ2-7 TRBV28 -
CAIYPGHYGYTF TGTGCCATCTACCCGGGACATTATGGCTACACCTTC - TRBJ1-2 TRBV10-3 -
CASSSRAGPFYGYTF TGTGCCAGCAGCTCCAGGGCGGGTCCCTTCTATGGCTACACCTTC - TRBJ1-2 TRBV21-1 -
CASSEHVGFGNTIYF TGTGCCAGCAGTGAACACGTGGGTTTTGGAAACACCATATATTTT - TRBJ1-3 TRBV6-1 -
CAWSGAGNQETQYF TGTGCCTGGAGCGGGGCGGGGAACCAAGAGACCCAGTACTTC - TRBJ2-5 TRBV30 -
CASSIAKTAGDQEQYF TGTGCCAGTAGTATAGCGAAAACGGCGGGAGATCAAGAGCAGTACTTC TRBD2 TRBJ2-7 TRBV19 -
CASSLDRNPGQGRYF TGTGCCAGCAGCTTAGATAGAAATCCCGGACAGGGCCGGTACTTC TRBD1 TRBJ2-7 TRBV11-2 -
CASSPGGDRAYGYTF TGTGCCAGCAGTCCTGGTGGGGACAGGGCATATGGCTACACCTTC TRBD1 TRBJ1-2 TRBV5-5 -
CAISGGGQGEQYF TGTGCCATCAGTGGGGGGGGACAGGGAGAGCAGTACTTC TRBD1 TRBJ2-7 TRBV10-3 -
CASSGDRVYGYTF TGTGCCAGCAGTGGGGACAGGGTCTATGGCTACACCTTC TRBD1 TRBJ1-2 TRBV12-3/TRBV12-4 -
CASSQDRGGAYTGELFF TGCGCCAGCAGCCAAGATCGGGGGGGCGCGTACACCGGGGAGCTGTTTTTT TRBD2 TRBJ2-2 TRBV4-1 -
CASSYSRTGDAEAFF TGTGCCAGCAGTTACTCCAGGACAGGGGACGCTGAAGCTTTCTTT TRBD1 TRBJ1-1 TRBV6-5 few
CSVSEIDTQYF TGCAGCGTTTCGGAGATCGATACGCAGTATTTT - TRBJ2-3 TRBV29-1 -
CASSQSPDSYNEQFF TGCGCCAGCAGCCAGTCGCCGGACTCCTACAATGAGCAGTTCTTC - TRBJ2-1 TRBV4-3 -
CASHFGDTIYF TGTGCCAGCCACTTTGGGGACACCATATATTTT - TRBJ1-3 TRBV7-2 -
CASSPIGQETQYF TGTGCCAGCAGCCCGATTGGGCAAGAGACCCAGTACTTC - TRBJ2-5 TRBV5-4 -
CASSRTSGRASYNEQFF TGCGCCAGCAGCCGGACTAGCGGGAGGGCTTCATACAATGAGCAGTTCTTC TRBD2 TRBJ2-1 TRBV5-1 -
CAWIAGPRNTIYF TGTGCCTGGATTGCAGGGCCCCGAAACACCATATATTTT - TRBJ1-3 TRBV30 -
CASRETGPMELFF TGTGCCAGCAGGGAGACTGGTCCCATGGAGCTGTTTTTT - TRBJ2-2 TRBV12-3/TRBV12-4 -
CASSLPSGQGGQYF TGTGCCAGCAGTTTACCCTCAGGACAGGGTGGACAGTACTTC TRBD1 TRBJ2-7 TRBV6-5 -
CASRLVGLDSYGYTF TGTGCAAGTCGCTTAGTTGGCCTCGACTCATATGGCTACACCTTC - TRBJ1-2 TRBV12-2 -
CASSQGTGGTYGYTF TGTGCCAGCAGCCAAGGGACAGGGGGCACCTATGGCTACACCTTC TRBD1 TRBJ1-2 TRBV4-2 -
CASRRQGIQETQYF TGTGCCAGCAGACGACAGGGGATCCAAGAGACCCAGTACTTC TRBD1 TRBJ2-5 TRBV27 -
CASSLQNVPGEQYF TGTGCCAGCAGCTTACAAAATGTCCCGGGCGAGCAGTACTTC - TRBJ2-7 TRBV7-2 -
CASGTGLAGGTDTQYF TGTGCTAGTGGCACGGGACTAGCGGGGGGAACAGATACGCAGTATTTT TRBD2 TRBJ2-3 TRBV12-5 -
CAWRQTGAKNIQYF TGTGCCTGGAGACAGACAGGGGCCAAAAACATTCAGTACTTC TRBD1 TRBJ2-4 TRBV30 once
CASSPRVFNEQFF TGTGCCAGCAGCCCCCGCGTTTTCAATGAGCAGTTCTTC - TRBJ2-1 TRBV7-3 -
CASPGGKTNYGYTF TGTGCCAGCCCCGGCGGCAAAACTAACTATGGCTACACCTTC - TRBJ1-2 TRBV2 medium-sized
CASREMTGAGELFF TGTGCCAGCAGAGAGATGACAGGGGCCGGGGAGCTGTTTTTT TRBD1 TRBJ2-2 TRBV6-4 -
CASSLRTDYGYTF TGCGCCAGCAGCTTACGGACAGATTATGGCTACACCTTC - TRBJ1-2 TRBV5-1 -
CASSSPGQGAYEQYF TGTGCCAGCAGCTCCCCGGGACAGGGGGCTTACGAGCAGTACTTC TRBD1 TRBJ2-7 TRBV7-9 -
CASSNMVGTEAFF TGTGCCAGCAGTAATATGGTGGGCACTGAAGCTTTCTTT - TRBJ1-1 TRBV6-4 -
CASSDGDRGIATQYF TGTGCCAGCAGTGACGGGGACAGGGGGATTGCGACCCAGTACTTC TRBD1 TRBJ2-5 TRBV6-4 -
CASSLAGSPPLHF TGCGCCAGCAGCTTGGCCGGGAGTCCACCCCTCCACTTT - TRBJ1-6 TRBV5-1 -
CATSGSGQPQHF TGTGCCACCAGTGGTTCAGGGCAGCCCCAGCATTTT - TRBJ1-5 TRBV24-1 -
CASSHVNSGWETQYF TGCGCCAGCAGCCATGTTAACAGCGGCTGGGAGACCCAGTACTTC - TRBJ2-5 TRBV4-1 -
CASSDRDTTEAFF TGTGCCAGCAGCGACAGGGATACGACTGAAGCTTTCTTT - TRBJ1-1 TRBV9 -
CATSRGQGADTQYF TGTGCCACCAGCAGAGGGCAGGGGGCAGATACGCAGTATTTT TRBD1 TRBJ2-3 TRBV15 -
CASSPPVGAPPGEQYF TGTGCCAGCAGCCCCCCCGTTGGGGCCCCGCCCGGCGAGCAGTACTTC - TRBJ2-7 TRBV11-2 -
CASSGGSSIRVGEAFF TGTGCCAGCAGTGGGGGGTCTTCAATCAGAGTCGGTGAAGCTTTCTTT - TRBJ1-1 TRBV6-1 -
CASTGQGAEGPYSEAFF TGTGCCAGCACGGGACAGGGGGCGGAGGGGCCCTACTCTGAAGCTTTCTTT TRBD1 TRBJ1-1 TRBV28 -
CASSERQGGGLGKLFF TGTGCCAGCAGTGAAAGACAGGGTGGGGGGTTAGGAAAACTGTTTTTT TRBD1 TRBJ1-4 TRBV2 once